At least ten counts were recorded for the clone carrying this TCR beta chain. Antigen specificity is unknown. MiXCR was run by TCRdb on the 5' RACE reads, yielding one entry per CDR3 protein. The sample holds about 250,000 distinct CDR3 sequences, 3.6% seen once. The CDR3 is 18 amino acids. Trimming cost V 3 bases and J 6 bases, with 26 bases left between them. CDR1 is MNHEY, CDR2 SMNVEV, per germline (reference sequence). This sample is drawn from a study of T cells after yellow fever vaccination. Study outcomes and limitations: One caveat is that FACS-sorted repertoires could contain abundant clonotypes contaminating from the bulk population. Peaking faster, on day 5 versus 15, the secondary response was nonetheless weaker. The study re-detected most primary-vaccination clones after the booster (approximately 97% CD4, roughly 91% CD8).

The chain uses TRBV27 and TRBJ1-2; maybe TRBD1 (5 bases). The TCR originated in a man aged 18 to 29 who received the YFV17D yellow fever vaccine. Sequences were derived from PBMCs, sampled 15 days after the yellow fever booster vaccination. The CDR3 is CASSFVGFGTGAGNGYTF. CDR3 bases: TGTGCCAGCAGTTTCGTCGGCTTTGGGACCGGAGCAGGGAATGGCTACACCTTC.